This T cell receptor beta chain was retrieved from a study of blood T cell repertoires in COVID-19. The germline V gene has CDR1 SNHLY and CDR2 FYNNEI. The CDR3 has 16 amino acids. The ends lost 0 bases at V and 3 bases at J; junction bases unmatched: 7. The assay was immunoSEQ multiplex PCR, and TCRdb's table has in-frame clones only and misses some. The sample shows about 100,000 clones, 70% to 90% of them seen only once. The V gene is TRBV2, the J gene TRBJ1-2; 7 positions match TRBD1. This receptor was taken from a man older than 75 with active or convalescent COVID-19. Sequencing was done on a sample of peripheral blood. CDR3: CASSEAPTGNYYGYTF. DNA for the CDR3: TGTGCCAGCAGTGAAGCACCGACAGGGAACTACTATGGCTACACCTTC.